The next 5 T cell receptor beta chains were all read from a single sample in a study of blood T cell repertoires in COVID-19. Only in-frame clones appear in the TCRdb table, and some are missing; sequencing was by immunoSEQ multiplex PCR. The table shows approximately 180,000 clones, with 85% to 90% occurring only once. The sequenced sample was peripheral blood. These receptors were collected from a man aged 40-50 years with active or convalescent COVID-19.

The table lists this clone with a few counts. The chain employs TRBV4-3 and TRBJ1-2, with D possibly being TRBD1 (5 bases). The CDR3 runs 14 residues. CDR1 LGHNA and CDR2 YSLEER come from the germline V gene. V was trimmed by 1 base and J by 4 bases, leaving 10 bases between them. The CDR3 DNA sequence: TGCGCCAGCAGCCAAGTCAAGGGGATCTATGGCTACACCTTC. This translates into CASSQVKGIYGYTF.

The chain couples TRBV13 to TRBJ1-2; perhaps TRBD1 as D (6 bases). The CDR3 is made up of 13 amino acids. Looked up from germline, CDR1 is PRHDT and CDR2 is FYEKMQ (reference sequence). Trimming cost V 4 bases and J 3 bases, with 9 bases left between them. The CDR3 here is CASSSRTDYGYTF. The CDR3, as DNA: TGTGCCAGCAGCTCCAGGACAGACTATGGCTACACCTTC.

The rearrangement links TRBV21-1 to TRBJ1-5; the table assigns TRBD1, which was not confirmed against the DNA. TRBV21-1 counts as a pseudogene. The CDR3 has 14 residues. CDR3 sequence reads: CASSATGGGQPQHF. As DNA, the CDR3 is TGTGCCAGCAGCGCGACAGGGGGCGGTCAGCCCCAGCATTTT.

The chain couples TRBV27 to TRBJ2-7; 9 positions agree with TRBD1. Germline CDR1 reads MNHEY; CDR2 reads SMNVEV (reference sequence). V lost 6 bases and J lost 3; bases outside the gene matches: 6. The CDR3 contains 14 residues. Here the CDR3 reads CASSFDRGFYEQYF. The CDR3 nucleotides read TGTGCCAGCAGCTTCGACAGGGGGTTCTACGAGCAGTACTTC.

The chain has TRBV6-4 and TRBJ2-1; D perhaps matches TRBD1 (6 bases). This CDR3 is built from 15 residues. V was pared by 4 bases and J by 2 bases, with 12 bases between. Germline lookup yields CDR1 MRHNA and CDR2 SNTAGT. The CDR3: CASSVQGGTYNEQFF. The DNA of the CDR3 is TGTGCCAGCAGTGTACAGGGCGGCACCTACAATGAGCAGTTCTTC.